This is a list of T cell receptor beta chains from one sample in a study of response to subunit inactivated influenza vaccine. MiXCR, run by TCRdb on the RT-PCR reads, gives a single entry per CDR3 protein. The data show approximately 520,000 distinct CDR3 sequences, 16% seen once. The material was CD4+ T cells sorted from PBMCs, obtained 23 months after vaccination. These receptors were collected from a man between 50 and 75 years old who received an inactivated influenza vaccine. Each CDR3 is given with its conserved first and last residue. Fields, in order: V gene, J gene, CDR3 length, clone size, D gene, CDR3 protein, CDR3 DNA. D genes are given only for firm matches. Clone size is not always given. Where it is, it says once, few, many or a class for expanded clones.

>TRBV27|TRBJ2-2|15|-|TRBD1
CASSFDRAGTGELFF
TGTGCCAGCAGTTTCGACAGGGCGGGCACCGGGGAGCTGTTTTTT
>TRBV20-1|TRBJ2-1|10|-|-
CSVLGNEQFF
TGCAGTGTTCTGGGCAATGAGCAGTTCTTC
>TRBV7-8|TRBJ1-5|15|few|-
CASSHYRESNQPQHF
TGTGCCAGCAGTCACTACAGGGAGTCCAATCAGCCCCAGCATTTT
>TRBV7-8|TRBJ2-7|14|many|-
CASSLVTSSYEQYF
TGTGCCAGCAGCTTAGTTACCAGCTCCTACGAGCAGTACTTC
>TRBV19|TRBJ2-7|17|-|TRBD2
CASSIGAGTGPRYEQYF
TGTGCCAGTAGTATAGGAGCGGGAACAGGACCCCGCTACGAGCAGTACTTC
>TRBV24-1|TRBJ2-2|16|-|TRBD1
CATSDPTTGDTGELFF
TGTGCCACCAGTGATCCGACGACAGGGGACACCGGGGAGCTGTTTTTT
>TRBV2|TRBJ2-3|16|-|-
CASSKTRDPGTDTQYF
TGTGCCAGCAGTAAAACTCGGGACCCTGGCACAGATACGCAGTATTTT
>TRBV4-1|TRBJ2-1|19|few|-
CASSQEMVGYQSSYNEQFF
TGCGCCAGCAGCCAAGAGATGGTTGGCTACCAAAGCTCCTACAATGAGCAGTTCTTC
>TRBV11-2|TRBJ2-1|14|few|-
CASSPLTGYNEQFF
TGTGCCAGCAGCCCGCTGACGGGCTACAATGAGCAGTTCTTC
>TRBV10-2|TRBJ2-5|17|-|-
CTSSPFGPPYYGETQYF
TGCACCAGCAGCCCCTTTGGGCCACCCTACTACGGGGAGACCCAGTACTTC
>TRBV5-1|TRBJ2-1|14|-|-
CASSLDRDRGEQFF
TGCGCCAGCAGCTTGGACAGGGATCGTGGTGAGCAGTTCTTC
>TRBV28|TRBJ2-7|13|-|-
CASSQGGQDEQYF
TGTGCCAGCAGCCAAGGGGGGCAAGACGAGCAGTACTTC
>TRBV7-2|TRBJ2-7|14|-|-
CASRGLGSSYEQYF
TGTGCCAGCAGGGGTTTGGGGTCCTCCTACGAGCAGTACTTC
>TRBV12-5|TRBJ2-1|13|-|-
CASGLVGLNEQFF
TGTGCTAGTGGTTTGGTAGGCCTAAATGAGCAGTTCTTC
>TRBV19|TRBJ1-5|17|few|-
CASRTLLEGRGNQPQHF
TGTGCCAGTAGGACCTTGTTGGAGGGTCGAGGCAATCAGCCCCAGCATTTT
>TRBV12-3/TRBV12-4|TRBJ1-5|13|many|-
CASSLARDQPQHF
TGTGCCAGCAGTTTAGCCAGGGATCAGCCCCAGCATTTT
>TRBV12-3/TRBV12-4|TRBJ2-7|13|-|TRBD1
CASSLDRDNEQYF
TGTGCCAGCAGCCTCGACAGGGATAACGAGCAGTACTTC
>TRBV18|TRBJ2-1|15|-|TRBD1
CASSPRGRVANEQFF
TGTGCCAGCTCACCCAGGGGGAGAGTCGCGAATGAGCAGTTCTTC
>TRBV6-4|TRBJ2-2|14|few|-
CASSDSIRAGELFF
TGTGCCAGCAGTGACTCGATCAGGGCCGGGGAGCTGTTTTTT
>TRBV5-1|TRBJ1-2|14|few|TRBD1
CASSLRTGGGGYTF
TGCGCCAGCAGCCTTCGGACAGGTGGAGGAGGCTACACCTTC
>TRBV10-3|TRBJ2-1|14|few|TRBD2
CAISPSSGANEQFF
TGTGCCATCAGCCCATCTAGCGGGGCCAATGAGCAGTTCTTC
>TRBV12-3/TRBV12-4|TRBJ2-1|15|-|TRBD1
CASTLDRGSYNEQFF
TGTGCCAGCACCCTGGACAGGGGATCCTACAATGAGCAGTTCTTC
>TRBV11-2|TRBJ2-4|19|-|TRBD2
CASSPTSGTVLLAKNIQYF
TGTGCCAGCAGCCCGACTAGCGGGACCGTTTTACTAGCCAAAAACATTCAGTACTTC
>TRBV5-1|TRBJ2-1|15|-|TRBD1
CASSKGAGPYNEQFF
TGCGCCAGCAGCAAGGGGGCAGGCCCCTACAATGAGCAGTTCTTC
>TRBV27|TRBJ1-2|12|-|-
CASSDRVRGYTF
TGTGCCAGCAGCGACAGAGTCCGTGGCTACACCTTC
>TRBV12-3/TRBV12-4|TRBJ1-5|16|-|-
CASSLYGGELNQPQHF
TGTGCCAGCAGTTTATACGGGGGCGAGCTCAATCAGCCCCAGCATTTT
>TRBV6-1|TRBJ1-6|13|few|-
CASSTDRLSPLHF
TGTGCCAGCAGCACGGACAGACTCTCACCCCTCCACTTT
>TRBV29-1|TRBJ2-1|12|few|TRBD2
CSVVLADNEQFF
TGCAGCGTTGTACTAGCGGACAATGAGCAGTTCTTC
>TRBV2|TRBJ2-3|14|-|-
CASRAVGPTDTQYF
TGTGCCAGCAGGGCCGTGGGCCCCACAGATACGCAGTATTTT
>TRBV6-5|TRBJ1-6|15|few|-
CASSYVGQFNSPLHF
TGTGCCAGCAGTTATGTGGGGCAATTTAATTCACCCCTCCACTTT
>TRBV12-3/TRBV12-4|TRBJ2-3|13|-|-
CASSYLLTDTQYF
TGTGCCAGCAGTTACCTGCTCACAGATACGCAGTATTTT
>TRBV29-1|TRBJ2-3|14|few|-
CSVGTEYRPDTQYF
TGCAGCGTCGGAACAGAGTATAGGCCAGATACGCAGTATTTT
>TRBV20-1|TRBJ2-2|16|many|TRBD2
CSAPGTSGGVTGELFF
TGCAGTGCTCCCGGGACTAGCGGGGGAGTAACCGGGGAGCTGTTTTTT
>TRBV12-3/TRBV12-4|TRBJ2-7|13|-|TRBD2
CASGAGGPYEQYF
TGTGCCAGCGGCGCGGGGGGGCCGTACGAGCAGTACTTC
>TRBV5-4|TRBJ2-5|14|-|TRBD2
CASSRSGSKETQYF
TGTGCCAGCAGCCGGAGCGGGAGTAAAGAGACCCAGTACTTC
>TRBV6-5|TRBJ1-1|12|many|-
CASGQLGSEAFF
TGTGCCAGCGGGCAATTGGGGAGCGAAGCTTTCTTT
>TRBV20-1|TRBJ1-1|11|-|-
CSASFGQGSFF
-
>TRBV12-3/TRBV12-4|TRBJ2-3|14|-|TRBD2
CASSLAGAPNTQYF
TGTGCCAGCAGCCTAGCGGGGGCCCCAAATACGCAGTATTTT
>TRBV20-1|TRBJ1-6|14|many|TRBD1
CSARGQGLESPLHF
TGCAGTGCTAGAGGACAGGGTTTGGAATCACCCCTCCACTTT
>TRBV12-3/TRBV12-4|TRBJ2-5|13|many|-
CASSFERQETQYF
TGTGCCAGCAGTTTCGAACGGCAAGAGACCCAGTACTTC
>TRBV21-1|TRBJ2-7|14|-|-
CASSKDRKRDMGYF
TGTGCCAGCAGCAAAGATAGAAAAAGGGACATGGGGTACTTC
>TRBV7-9|TRBJ2-1|14|many|-
CASSLAGRYNEQFF
TGTGCCAGCAGCTTAGCGGGCCGATACAATGAGCAGTTCTTC
>TRBV20-1|TRBJ2-2|13|few|-
CSASFKNTGELFF
TGCAGTGCTAGTTTCAAGAACACCGGGGAGCTGTTTTTT
>TRBV18|TRBJ2-7|14|-|TRBD1
CASSPGTGAGEQYF
TGTGCCAGCTCACCAGGGACAGGGGCTGGCGAGCAGTACTTC
>TRBV6-2/TRBV6-3|TRBJ2-5|15|many|-
CASSSHDSVGETQYF
TGTGCCAGCAGTTCCCATGACTCGGTCGGAGAGACCCAGTACTTC
>TRBV2|TRBJ1-2|14|-|-
CASRKSGPSGGYTF
TGTGCCAGCAGAAAATCGGGCCCTTCGGGCGGCTACACCTTC
>TRBV2|TRBJ2-7|15|few|-
CASTEGGLNLYEQYF
TGTGCCAGCACCGAAGGGGGACTAAACCTTTACGAGCAGTACTTC
>TRBV13|TRBJ1-2|15|-|TRBD1
CASSVDPGTGNGYTF
TGTGCCAGCAGCGTAGATCCCGGGACAGGGAATGGCTACACCTTC
>TRBV12-3/TRBV12-4|TRBJ1-6|15|-|TRBD1
CASSYTTGGRSPLHF
TGTGCCAGCAGTTACACGACAGGGGGTAGATCACCCCTCCACTTT
>TRBV5-1|TRBJ2-7|14|-|-
CASSLEGGSYEQYF
TGCGCCAGCAGCTTGGAAGGCGGCTCCTACGAGCAGTACTTC
>TRBV4-2|TRBJ2-1|14|-|TRBD1
CASSHRTGVDEQFF
TGTGCCAGCAGCCACAGGACAGGGGTCGATGAGCAGTTCTTC
>TRBV12-3/TRBV12-4|TRBJ2-5|17|-|TRBD2
CASSPRTSGGYLETQYF
TGTGCCAGCAGTCCCCGGACTAGCGGGGGATACCTCGAGACCCAGTACTTC
>TRBV4-3|TRBJ2-6|19|-|TRBD1
CASSQDLGDRTTGANVLTF
TGCGCCAGCAGCCAAGATTTAGGGGACAGGACTACCGGGGCCAACGTCCTGACTTTC